This T cell receptor beta chain derives from a study of CD8 T cells in ankylosing spondylitis. Study results and caveats: Reactive arthritis synovial fluid and blood were previously reported to contain some motif variants. A TCR beta motif of under ten highly homologous variants seemed to mark ankylosing spondylitis blood.

This clonotype appeared many times. Antigen specificity is unknown. V was clipped by 6 bases and J by 5 bases; unmatched bases: 4. This CDR3 contains 14 residues. Germline values: CDR1 SQVTM, CDR2 ANQGSEA. A quantitative 5'-RACE method, one with molecular barcodes, was used to make TCR beta libraries. Using its own MiXCR run on the 5' RACE reads, TCRdb lists one record per CDR3 protein. The table shows about 200,000 distinct CDR3 sequences, with about 7.3% occurring only once. Material: blood, either unsorted or a sorted T cell fraction (not recorded which). The sequence came from a male donor with ankylosing spondylitis. The chain joins TRBV29-1 to TRBJ2-1, with 13 bases lining up with TRBD2. The CDR3 DNA reads as TGCAGCGTGAAGGGACTAGCGGGGAACAATGAGCAGTTCTTC. It translates to CSVKGLAGNNEQFF.